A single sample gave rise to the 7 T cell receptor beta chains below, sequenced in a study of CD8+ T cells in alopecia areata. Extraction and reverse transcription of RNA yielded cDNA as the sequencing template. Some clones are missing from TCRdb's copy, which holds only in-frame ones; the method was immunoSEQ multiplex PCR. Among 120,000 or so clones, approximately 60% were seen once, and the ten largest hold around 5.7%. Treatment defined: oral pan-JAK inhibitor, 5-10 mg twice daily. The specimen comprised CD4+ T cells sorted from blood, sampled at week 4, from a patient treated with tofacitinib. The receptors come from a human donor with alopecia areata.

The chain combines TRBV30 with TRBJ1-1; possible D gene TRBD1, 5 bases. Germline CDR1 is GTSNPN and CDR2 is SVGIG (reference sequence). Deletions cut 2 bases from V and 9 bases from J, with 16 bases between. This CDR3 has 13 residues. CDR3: CAWSYSRDSQAFF. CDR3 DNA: TGTGCCTGGAGTTACTCTCGGGACTCACAAGCTTTCTTT.

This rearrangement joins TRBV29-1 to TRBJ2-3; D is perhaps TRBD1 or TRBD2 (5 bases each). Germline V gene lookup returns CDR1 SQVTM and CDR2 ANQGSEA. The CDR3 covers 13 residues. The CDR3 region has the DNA TGCAGAGTGGGGGTAGCTTCCACAGATACGCAGTATTTT. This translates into CRVGVASTDTQYF.

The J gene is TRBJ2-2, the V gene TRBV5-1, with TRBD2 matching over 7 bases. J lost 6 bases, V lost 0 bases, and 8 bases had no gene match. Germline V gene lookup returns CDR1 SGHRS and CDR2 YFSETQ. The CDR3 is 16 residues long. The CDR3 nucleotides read TGCGCCAGCAGCTTGGGGCTAGCGGTAAAGTCCGGGGAGCTGTTTTTT. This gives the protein CASSLGLAVKSGELFF.

CDR3 DNA sequence: TGCAGCGCATCCTCGTCCAGGCCTGAAGCTTTCTTT. Protein: CSASSSRPEAFF. J is TRBJ1-1 and V is TRBV29-1; D not certain. Per the germline V gene, CDR1 is SQVTM and CDR2 is ANQGSEA. The V gene lost 7 bases and the J gene lost 6 bases, with 15 bases spanning the gap. The CDR3 length is 12 residues.

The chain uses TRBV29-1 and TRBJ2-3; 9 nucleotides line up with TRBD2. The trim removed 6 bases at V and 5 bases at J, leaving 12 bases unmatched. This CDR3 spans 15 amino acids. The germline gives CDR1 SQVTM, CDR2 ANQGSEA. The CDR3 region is CSVPGGAGGRDTQYF. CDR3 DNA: TGCAGCGTCCCTGGAGGTGCGGGAGGGAGAGATACGCAGTATTTT.

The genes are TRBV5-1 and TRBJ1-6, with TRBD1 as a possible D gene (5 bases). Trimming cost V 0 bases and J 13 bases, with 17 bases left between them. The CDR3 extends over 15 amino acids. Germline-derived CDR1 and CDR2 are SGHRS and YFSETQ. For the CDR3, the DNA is TGCGCCAGCAGCTTGGACCTGACAGCCCGGGGCCCCCTCCACTTT. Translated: CASSLDLTARGPLHF.

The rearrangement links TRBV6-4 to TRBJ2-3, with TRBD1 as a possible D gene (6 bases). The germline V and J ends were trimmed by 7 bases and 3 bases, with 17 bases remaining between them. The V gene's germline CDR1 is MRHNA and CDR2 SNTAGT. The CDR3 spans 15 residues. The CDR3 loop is CASTQQGLETDTQYF. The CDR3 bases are TGTGCCAGCACCCAACAGGGATTGGAGACAGATACGCAGTATTTT.